This entry concerns a single TCR beta chain. This record belongs to a study of blood T cell repertoires in COVID-19. At the level of the study: COVID-19 samples collected from the United States, Italy and Spain covered acute and convalescent phases. The analysed material was cDNA or gDNA that came from T cells, B-cell-depleted T cells, or PBMCs.

As handled by the study authors: Using reference gene primer amplification, nucleated cell counts were estimated. TCRdb's table, derived via immunoSEQ multiplex PCR, lists solely in-frame clones and lacks some. The V and J calls and clone size are taken from that table; D and trimming were inferred from the DNA. The repertoire holds approximately 110,000 clones, with about 87% as singletons. Germline V CDR1 and CDR2: SEHNR, FQNEAQ (reference sequence). The CDR3 runs to 13 residues. The germline V and J ends were trimmed by 5 bases and 6 bases, with 13 bases remaining between them. The chain joins TRBV7-9 to TRBJ1-2, with a tentative D call TRBD1 (5 bases). This sequence originates from a human donor in a cohort sampled during active COVID-19. Input material: peripheral blood. The CDR3 DNA sequence: TGTGCCAGCAGCCGCGGGGGTCGGGATGGCTACACCTTC. Translated: CASSRGGRDGYTF.